The rows below give T cell receptor beta chains drawn from one sample of a study of control samples from healthy donors and cancer patients. Sequencing used immunoSEQ multiplex PCR; TCRdb keeps in-frame clones, though not all of them. The data show about 59,000 clones, about 92% seen once. The sequenced sample was PBMCs. Every receptor here comes from a man aged 35 to 55 with colorectal cancer. Both conserved end residues are part of each CDR3. The D gene is left open where the match is weak. Clone sizes are given selectively: once, few, many, or a class where the clone is expanded.

size	D	V	J	DNA	CDR3
.	TRBD2	TRBV7-2	TRBJ2-5	TGTGCCAGCAGCTCCGCGGCAGCTAGCGGGGTTGAGACCCAGTACTTC	CASSSAAASGVETQYF
once	TRBD1	TRBV5-5	TRBJ2-7	TGTGCCAGCAGCTTGCAAACTACCGGGACAGGGTTCCACGAGCAGTACTTC	CASSLQTTGTGFHEQYF
.	.	TRBV5-1	TRBJ2-1	TGCGCCAGCAGCGAACCCCCGAGGAATGAGCAGTTCTTC	CASSEPPRNEQFF
once	.	TRBV2	TRBJ2-3	TGTGCCAGCAGTGTATCGGGGGCTAGCACAGATACGCAGTATTTT	CASSVSGASTDTQYF
.	.	TRBV5-1	TRBJ2-1	TGCGCCAGCAGCTTGGTACGGAGCTCCTACAATGAGCAGTTCTTC	CASSLVRSSYNEQFF
.	.	TRBV6-5	TRBJ2-7	TGTGCCAGCAGGGAGAGGGGGGCAGGAGAGCAGTACTTC	CASRERGAGEQYF
.	.	TRBV14	TRBJ2-2	TGTGCCAGCAGCCCACTCCAGGGGAAGAGCACCGGGGAGCTGTTTTTT	CASSPLQGKSTGELFF
.	.	TRBV11-3	TRBJ1-6	TGTGCCAGCGGGATCGGGGATTCACCCCTCCACTTT	CASGIGDSPLHF
.	TRBD1	TRBV6-5	TRBJ2-5	TGTGCCAGCAGGGTGGACAGGGGACGGTCAGAGACCCAGTACTTC	CASRVDRGRSETQYF
once	.	TRBV5-1	TRBJ2-2	TGCGCCAGCAGCCGGACGGCCGGGATTACAGGCGGGGAGCTGTTTTTT	CASSRTAGITGGELFF
.	.	TRBV7-2	TRBJ1-2	TGTGCCAGCAGCTCGGACAGATCTAACTATGGCTACACCTTC	CASSSDRSNYGYTF
.	.	TRBV9	TRBJ2-2	TGTGCCAGCAGCCCCCTGGGGATGGGCACCGGGGAGCTGTTTTTT	CASSPLGMGTGELFF
.	TRBD2	TRBV19	TRBJ2-2	TGTGCCAGTACCCCTCTCCGGGGGGGCACCGGGGAGCTGTTTTTT	CASTPLRGGTGELFF
.	TRBD2	TRBV30	TRBJ2-5	TGTGCCTGGAGAACACCGGGACTAGCGGGGGTTGCGACCCAGTACTTC	CAWRTPGLAGVATQYF
.	TRBD2	TRBV15	TRBJ2-2	TGTGCCACCAGAAATCCGGGACTAGCGGGGGGCGGTGGGACCGGGGAGCTGTTTTTT	CATRNPGLAGGGGTGELFF
once	TRBD1	TRBV5-4	TRBJ2-1	TGTGCCAGCAGCCCGGCCTGGGGGACAGGGGAAAATGAGCAGTTCTTC	CASSPAWGTGENEQFF
.	.	TRBV7-2	TRBJ1-5	TGTGCCAGCAGCTTAGCCAGTCAGCCCCAGCATTTT	CASSLASQPQHF
.	.	TRBV7-2	TRBJ2-2	TGTGCCAGCAGCTTTAGCGTGGCCGGGGAGCTGTTTTTT	CASSFSVAGELFF
.	TRBD2	TRBV4-2	TRBJ2-1	TGTGCCAGCAGCCAGGGCGGGGGGGATTACAATGAGCAGTTCTTC	CASSQGGGDYNEQFF
.	.	TRBV19	TRBJ1-6	TGTGCCAGTAGTTACCTGGCCAGGGGCGATTCACCCCTCCACTTT	CASSYLARGDSPLHF
.	.	TRBV5-1	TRBJ1-1	TGCGCCAGCAGCTTTGACAATATTGTCGGTGAAGCTTTCTTT	CASSFDNIVGEAFF
.	.	TRBV14	TRBJ2-3	TGTGCCAGCAGCCAGACTCGGGGACCAACGCAGTATTTT	CASSQTRGPTQYF
.	.	TRBV6-6	TRBJ1-2	TGTGCCAGCAGAAACGCCGGGCAGGGCCATGGCTACACCTTC	CASRNAGQGHGYTF
.	.	TRBV29-1	TRBJ1-3	TGCAGCGTTGAGATTTATCCCCGATCTTTTTCCGGAAACACCATATATTTT	CSVEIYPRSFSGNTIYF
.	TRBD2	TRBV4-1	TRBJ2-1	TGCGCCAGCAGTGCCCTAGCGGGGTCATACAATGAGCAGTTCTTC	CASSALAGSYNEQFF
.	.	TRBV21-1	TRBJ1-4	TGTGCCAGCAGCTCTCAATTTTCACGTAACGTGGGTGAAAAACTGTTTTTT	CASSSQFSRNVGEKLFF
once	.	TRBV30	TRBJ1-6	TGTGCCTGGAGTTCGACAGTTATTGATAATTCACCCCTCCACTTT	CAWSSTVIDNSPLHF
.	TRBD1	TRBV7-6	TRBJ1-2	TGTGCCAGCAGCGCAATACCACAGGGGATGACGGGCTACACCTTC	CASSAIPQGMTGYTF
.	.	TRBV5-6	TRBJ2-2	TGTGCCAGCAGCTTGGAAAGAGGGGTAGTTAACACCGGGGAGCTGTTTTTT	CASSLERGVVNTGELFF
.	.	TRBV11-2	TRBJ1-2	TGTGCCAGCAGCCCCTCGGACTCAGGACATGGCTACACCTTC	CASSPSDSGHGYTF
.	TRBD1	TRBV29-1	TRBJ1-3	TGCAGCGTTGAACCGGCGACAGGGGTTGGAAACACCATATATTTT	CSVEPATGVGNTIYF
once	.	TRBV19	TRBJ2-6	TGTGCCAGTACCACACTGGGAGGGGCCAACGTCCTGACTTTC	CASTTLGGANVLTF
.	TRBD1	TRBV5-1	TRBJ2-7	TGCGCCAGCAGCTATCAGGGACAGGGGGCGTACGAGCAGTACTTC	CASSYQGQGAYEQYF
.	TRBD1	TRBV5-1	TRBJ2-5	TGCGCCAGCAGCAGAGGGACAGTTCAAGAGACCCAGTACTTC	CASSRGTVQETQYF
once	.	TRBV14	TRBJ2-6	TGTGCCAGCAGCCAATACCGACCGCGGGTCCTCTCTGGGGCCAACGTCCTGACTTTC	CASSQYRPRVLSGANVLTF
.	.	TRBV5-1	TRBJ2-7	TGCGCCAGCAGCATTGACAGAAGCTACGAGCAGTACTTC	CASSIDRSYEQYF
once	.	TRBV15	TRBJ1-2	TGTGCCACCAGCAGAGATTTGGGCAGGGCCGGCTACACCTTC	CATSRDLGRAGYTF
once	.	TRBV19	TRBJ2-2	TGTGCCAGTGGATGGACAGTACCCACCGGGGAGCTGTTTTTT	CASGWTVPTGELFF
.	TRBD2	TRBV7-3	TRBJ2-5	TGTGCCAGCAGCTTAAAGGCCGGGACTAGCGGGGGGCAAGAGACCCAGTACTTC	CASSLKAGTSGGQETQYF
.	.	TRBV3-1/TRBV3-2	TRBJ1-1	TGTGCCAGCAGCCAAGGGGGCACCTCGAACACTGAAGCTTTCTTT	CASSQGGTSNTEAFF
.	.	TRBV3-1/TRBV3-2	TRBJ2-5	TGTGCCAGCAGCCAAGATACAGGGATACAAGAGACCCAGTACTTC	CASSQDTGIQETQYF
.	.	TRBV2	TRBJ1-1	TGTGCCAGCAGTGCAAGAGCAACCGGGACTGGCACTGAAGCTTTCTTT	CASSARATGTGTEAFF
.	TRBD1	TRBV2	TRBJ2-1	TGTGCCAGCAGTGAAGAACAGGGGAATGAGCAGTTCTTC	CASSEEQGNEQFF
.	.	TRBV12-5	TRBJ1-5	TGTGCTAGTGGTGGGGACGGCAATCAGCCCCAGCATTTT	CASGGDGNQPQHF
.	.	TRBV7-8	TRBJ2-6	TGTGCCAGCAGCAGTACTGGGGCCAACGTCCTGACTTTC	CASSSTGANVLTF
.	.	TRBV21-1	TRBJ1-2	TGTGCCAGCAGGGGATCACCGCGCTTCTATGGCTACACCTTC	CASRGSPRFYGYTF
.	TRBD1	TRBV27	TRBJ2-7	TGTGCCAGCAGAAGACAGGGGGCCTACGAGCAGTACTTC	CASRRQGAYEQYF
.	.	TRBV6-2/TRBV6-3	TRBJ1-2	TGTGCCAGCAGTACCCCACTGGGGCAAGGCTATGGCTACACCTTC	CASSTPLGQGYGYTF
.	.	TRBV12-2	TRBJ1-3	TGTGCAAGTCGCTTAGCCCCCCAGGGACCCTCTGGAAACACCATATATTTT	CASRLAPQGPSGNTIYF
.	.	TRBV7-8	TRBJ1-3	TGTGCCAGCAGCCCCGCCACGGGGACTGGAAACACCATATATTTT	CASSPATGTGNTIYF
.	TRBD1	TRBV11-2	TRBJ2-3	TGTGCCAGCAGCTCGCGACAGGGGGCCCCAGATACGCAGTATTTT	CASSSRQGAPDTQYF
once	.	TRBV6-5	TRBJ2-1	TGTGCCAGCCAAAGCGGGCCTACCTACAATGAGCAGTTCTTC	CASQSGPTYNEQFF
.	TRBD2	TRBV7-9	TRBJ2-5	TGTGCCAGCTCCACCGGGGGGGGCATGCAAGAGACCCAGTACTTC	CASSTGGGMQETQYF
.	.	TRBV5-1	TRBJ2-5	TGCGCCAGCAGCGTAACAGGAGTCCAAGAGACCCAGTACTTC	CASSVTGVQETQYF
.	TRBD1	TRBV5-1	TRBJ1-2	TGCGCCAGCAGCCTCCAGCCGATAACCGGGACAGGGGAATCCTATGGCTACACCTTC	CASSLQPITGTGESYGYTF
.	TRBD1	TRBV5-8	TRBJ2-7	TGTGCCAGCAGCTTGGGTTTCAGGGGGCGCTACGAGCAGTACTTC	CASSLGFRGRYEQYF
once	TRBD2	TRBV6-2/TRBV6-3	TRBJ2-1	TGTGCCAGCAGTCACCCGGGACTAGCGGGCCCCAATGAGCAGTTCTTC	CASSHPGLAGPNEQFF
.	.	TRBV5-6	TRBJ1-5	TGTGCCAGCAGCCTCGGACAGCTTAGCAATCAGCCCCAGCATTTT	CASSLGQLSNQPQHF
.	TRBD1	TRBV3-1/TRBV3-2	TRBJ1-5	TGTGCCAGCAGCCTTGCTGGGACAGGGCCAAATCAGCCCCAGCATTTT	CASSLAGTGPNQPQHF